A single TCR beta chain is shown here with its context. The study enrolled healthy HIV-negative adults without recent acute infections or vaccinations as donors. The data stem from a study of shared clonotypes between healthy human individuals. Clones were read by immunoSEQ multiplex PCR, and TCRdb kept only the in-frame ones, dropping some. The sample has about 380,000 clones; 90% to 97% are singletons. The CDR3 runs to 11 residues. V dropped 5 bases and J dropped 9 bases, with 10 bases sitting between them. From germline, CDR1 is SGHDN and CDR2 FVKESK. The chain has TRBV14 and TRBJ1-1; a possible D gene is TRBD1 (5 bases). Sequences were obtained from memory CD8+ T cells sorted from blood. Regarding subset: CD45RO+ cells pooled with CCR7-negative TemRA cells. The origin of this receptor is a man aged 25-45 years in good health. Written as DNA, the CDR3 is TGTGCCAGCAGCTCAGGGAGGAAAGCTTTCTTT. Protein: CASSSGRKAFF.